This is a list of T cell receptor beta chains from one sample in a study of T-cell reconstitution after alpha-beta-depleted transplantation in children. Each CDR3 protein gets one entry after TCRdb re-called the PCR reads with MiXCR. Of some 200,000 distinct CDR3 sequences in the sample, 7.5% to 9.5% were seen once. The material sequenced was PBMCs, mostly from graft donor cells, taken 360 days after TCRalphabeta/CD19-depleted stem cell transplant. All receptors derive from a male patient aged 2-10 years who had a stem cell transplant for acute myeloid leukemia, so the T cells may come from the graft donor. The CDR3 runs from the conserved cysteine through the conserved F or W. A D gene is named only where the DNA matches it firmly. Not all rows give a size; the values are once, few, many and, for expanded clones, a class.

D: NA
size: NA
J: TRBJ2-1
V: TRBV20-1
DNA: TGCAGTGCTAGGGAACGAGGGAAACCCTACAATGAGCAGTTCTTC
CDR3: CSARERGKPYNEQFF

D: TRBD2
size: once
J: TRBJ2-2
V: TRBV30
DNA: TGTGCCTGGAGTTCTAGCGGGGATTCCCCGTGGGACACCGGGGAGCTGTTTTTT
CDR3: CAWSSSGDSPWDTGELFF

D: TRBD2
size: many
J: TRBJ2-1
V: TRBV7-9
DNA: TGTGCCAGCAGCTCCCTACTAAGCGGGGGGTCATACAATGAGCAGTTCTTC
CDR3: CASSSLLSGGSYNEQFF

D: TRBD1
size: many
J: TRBJ2-3
V: TRBV10-3
DNA: TGTGCCATCAGCGCGGACAGGGCAGATACGCAGTATTTT
CDR3: CAISADRADTQYF

D: NA
size: many
J: TRBJ1-1
V: TRBV20-1
DNA: TGCAGTGCTAGAGGATCCGGGAACACTGAAGCTTTCTTT
CDR3: CSARGSGNTEAFF

D: TRBD2
size: many
J: TRBJ2-5
V: TRBV29-1
DNA: TGCAGCGTTGTGCGGACGGGGGGTCAAGAGACCCAGTACTTC
CDR3: CSVVRTGGQETQYF

D: NA
size: many
J: TRBJ2-1
V: TRBV5-5
DNA: TGTGCCAGCAGCTTGGGGGCTAGCCCACGTCCGGATGAGCAGTTCTTC
CDR3: CASSLGASPRPDEQFF

D: NA
size: NA
J: TRBJ2-4
V: TRBV7-7
DNA: TGTGCTAGCAGCTTAACGGCGGCCAAAAACATTCAGTACTTC
CDR3: CASSLTAAKNIQYF

D: TRBD1
size: NA
J: TRBJ2-7
V: TRBV12-3/TRBV12-4
DNA: TGTGCCAGCAGTTCCCGGGCAGGGGGAGAGCAGTACTTC
CDR3: CASSSRAGGEQYF

D: NA
size: few
J: TRBJ2-1
V: TRBV20-1
DNA: TGCAGTGCTAGGGCAGGGACACCCTACAATGAGCAGTTCTTC
CDR3: CSARAGTPYNEQFF